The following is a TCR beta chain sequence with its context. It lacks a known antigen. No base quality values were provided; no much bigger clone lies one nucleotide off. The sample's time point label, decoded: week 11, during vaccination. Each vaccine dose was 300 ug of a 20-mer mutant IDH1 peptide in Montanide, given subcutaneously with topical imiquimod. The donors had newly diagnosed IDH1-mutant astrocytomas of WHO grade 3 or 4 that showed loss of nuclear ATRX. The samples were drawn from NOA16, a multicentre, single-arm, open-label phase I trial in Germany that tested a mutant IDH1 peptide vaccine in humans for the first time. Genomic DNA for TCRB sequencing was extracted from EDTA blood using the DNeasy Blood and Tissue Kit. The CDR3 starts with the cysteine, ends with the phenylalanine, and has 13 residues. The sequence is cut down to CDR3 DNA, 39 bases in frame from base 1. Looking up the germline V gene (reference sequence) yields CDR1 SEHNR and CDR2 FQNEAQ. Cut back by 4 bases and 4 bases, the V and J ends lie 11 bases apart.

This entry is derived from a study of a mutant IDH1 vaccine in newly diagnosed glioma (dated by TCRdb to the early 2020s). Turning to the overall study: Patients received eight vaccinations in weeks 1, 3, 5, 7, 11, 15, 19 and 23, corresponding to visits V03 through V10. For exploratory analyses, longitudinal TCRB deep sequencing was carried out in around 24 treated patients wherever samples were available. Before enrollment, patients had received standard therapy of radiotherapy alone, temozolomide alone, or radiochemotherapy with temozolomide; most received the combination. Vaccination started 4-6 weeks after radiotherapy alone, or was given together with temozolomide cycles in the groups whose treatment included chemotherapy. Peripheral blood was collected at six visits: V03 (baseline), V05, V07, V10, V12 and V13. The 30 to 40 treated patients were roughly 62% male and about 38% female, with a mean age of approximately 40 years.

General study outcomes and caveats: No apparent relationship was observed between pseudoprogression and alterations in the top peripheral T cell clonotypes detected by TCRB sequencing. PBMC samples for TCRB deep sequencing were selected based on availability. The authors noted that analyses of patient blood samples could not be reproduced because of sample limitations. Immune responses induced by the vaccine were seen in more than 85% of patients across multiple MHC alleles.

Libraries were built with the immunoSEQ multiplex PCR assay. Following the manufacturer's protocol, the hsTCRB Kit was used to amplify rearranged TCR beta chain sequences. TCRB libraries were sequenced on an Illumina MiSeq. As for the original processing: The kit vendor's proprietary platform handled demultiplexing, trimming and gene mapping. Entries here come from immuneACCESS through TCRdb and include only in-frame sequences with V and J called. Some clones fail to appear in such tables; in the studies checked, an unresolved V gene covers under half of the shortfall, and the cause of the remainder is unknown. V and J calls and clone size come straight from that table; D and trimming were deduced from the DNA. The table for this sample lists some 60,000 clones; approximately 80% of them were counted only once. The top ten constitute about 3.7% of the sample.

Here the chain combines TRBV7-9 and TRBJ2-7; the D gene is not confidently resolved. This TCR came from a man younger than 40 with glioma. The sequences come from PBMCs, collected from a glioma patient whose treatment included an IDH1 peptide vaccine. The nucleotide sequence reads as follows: TGTGCCAGCAGCTCGGGTAGGGCGTACGAGCAGTACTTC. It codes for CASSSGRAYEQYF.